Shown below are 21 T cell receptor beta chains from a single sample sequenced in a study of cytomegalovirus exposure and HLA in healthy donors. In the PCR, 60 Vbeta and 13 Jbeta primers were used. Sequencing was performed with immunoSEQ multiplex PCR; in TCRdb, only in-frame clones are kept and a portion is missing. The data show fewer than 200,000 clones, 77% seen once. Sequences were obtained from PBMCs. The receptor set was obtained from a woman in her forties in good health and CMV-seropositive.

This chain uses TRBV5-1 with TRBJ2-5; 12 bases align to TRBD2. The CDR3 sequence is 16 residues long. The V and J ends lost 0 bases and 5 bases, in that order; junction bases with no gene match: 5. The germline V gene encodes CDR1 SGHRS and CDR2 YFSETQ. The CDR3 nucleotides are TGCGCCAGCAGCTTGGCTAGCGGGGGGGCGTTTGAGACCCAGTACTTC. Its protein product is CASSLASGGAFETQYF.

J is TRBJ2-5 and V is TRBV30; D may be TRBD2 (6 bases). The germline CDR1 and CDR2 sequences are GTSNPN and SVGIG (reference sequence). V lost 4 bases, J lost 5 bases, and 14 bases lay in between. The CDR3 consists of 13 residues. The chain's CDR3 is CAWTQGGTETQYF. The CDR3 DNA reads as TGTGCCTGGACCCAGGGAGGTACGGAGACCCAGTACTTC.

In its sample, this clone was seen a few times. The chain has TRBV21-1 and TRBJ2-7; the table names TRBD2, a call not compared with the DNA. TRBV21-1 has pseudogene status. The CDR3 spans 16 residues. In DNA, the CDR3 is TGTGCCAGCAGCACGAGACTAGCGGGAGACTCCTACGAGCAGTACTTC. This gives the protein CASSTRLAGDSYEQYF.

This clone turned up a few times. The rearrangement uses TRBV25-1 and TRBJ1-1, with unresolved D. Per germline, CDR1 MGHDK and CDR2 SYGVNS. Trimming took 3 bases from V and 0 from J, leaving 5 bases between them. The CDR3 contains 13 residues. CDR3 nucleotides: TGTGCCAGCAGTGACCCCATGAACACTGAAGCTTTCTTT. Protein sequence: CASSDPMNTEAFF.

This rearrangement joins TRBV21-1 to TRBJ2-5; the D call of TRBD1 is as the table states it, not checked on the DNA. TRBV21-1 is flagged as a pseudogene. CDR3 length equals 19 residues. The chain's CDR3 is CASSKERFGGQSLQETQYF. The CDR3 region has the DNA TGTGCCAGCAGCAAAGAAAGGTTTGGGGGACAGAGTCTTCAAGAGACCCAGTACTTC.

This chain joins TRBV15 and TRBJ1-2, with D unclear. In germline, CDR1 is LNHNV, CDR2 YYDKDF (reference sequence). This CDR3 comprises 16 residues. Trimming took off 4 bases at V and 8 bases at J, with 23 bases between the two ends. CDR3: CATSTGASLRPGGYTF. The CDR3 DNA follows: TGTGCCACCAGCACCGGAGCCTCGCTCCGTCCTGGCGGCTACACCTTC.

The chain joins TRBV30 to TRBJ1-3; no definite D call. V lost 1 base and J 3 bases, leaving 4 bases between the germline ends. The CDR3 has 12 amino acids. Germline CDR1 GTSNPN, CDR2 SVGIG (reference sequence). This chain's CDR3 is CAWSGDGNTIYF. The DNA for the CDR3 is TGTGCCTGGAGTGGAGATGGAAACACCATATATTTT.

Only a few counts were recorded for this clone. This chain uses TRBV5-6 with TRBJ2-7, with D possibly being TRBD1 (6 bases). With 2 bases removed from V and 3 bases from J, the gap between germline ends came to 9 bases. Germline V gene data show CDR1 as SGHDT and CDR2 as YYEEEE. The CDR3 runs 13 residues. The CDR3 nucleotides read TGTGCCAGCAGCTTCGGACAGAGCTACGAGCAGTACTTC. This encodes CASSFGQSYEQYF.

This chain connects TRBV28 to TRBJ1-2, with 11 bases aligning to TRBD1. The V segment lost 5 bases and the J segment 6 bases; nucleotides outside the gene matches: 8. CDR3 length equals 15 residues. Per the germline V gene, CDR1 is MDHEN and CDR2 is SYDVKM. The CDR3 sequence: CASSPRDRGWDGYTF. CDR3 nucleotide sequence: TGTGCCAGCAGTCCCAGGGACAGGGGGTGGGATGGCTACACCTTC.

This sequence joins TRBV4-2 and TRBJ2-2, with 9 bases identical to TRBD2. Germline V lookup: CDR1 LGHNA, CDR2 YNFKEQ. This CDR3 spans 17 amino acids. With V trimmed by 0 bases and J by 2 bases, 4 bases remained unmatched. The CDR3 reads CASSQDDSGGNTGELFF. In DNA form, the CDR3 reads TGTGCCAGCAGCCAAGATGATAGCGGGGGTAACACCGGGGAGCTGTTTTTT.

The CDR3 here is CASSPASGGSDTQYF. The CDR3, as DNA: TGTGCCAGCTCACCCGCCAGCGGGGGATCAGATACGCAGTATTTT. The chain carries TRBV18 and TRBJ2-3; the match to TRBD2 covers 8 bases. The CDR3 totals 15 residues. CDR1 KGHSH and CDR2 LQKENI come from the germline V gene. The ends lost 3 bases at V and 4 bases at J; junction bases unmatched: 6.

The chain combines TRBV7-2 with TRBJ1-2; no firm D call. V was cut by 6 bases and J by 8 bases, with 16 bases left in between. Germline V CDR1 and CDR2: SGHTA, FQGNSA. This CDR3 contains 13 residues. CDR3 DNA: TGTGCCAGCAGTGAACCGGGGAGTCGGGGCTACACCTTC. This translates into CASSEPGSRGYTF.

V usage is TRBV7-2 and J usage is TRBJ2-7; TRBD1 matches at 11 bases. The CDR3 consists of 15 residues. CDR1 SGHTA and CDR2 FQGNSA come from the germline V gene. The junction had 6 bases not matched to a gene; V was cut back by 5 bases and J by 3 bases. The CDR3 sequence: CASSPRDRGVYEQYF. CDR3 sequence (DNA): TGTGCCAGCAGCCCCCGGGACAGGGGGGTCTACGAGCAGTACTTC.

V gene TRBV28 combines with J gene TRBJ2-7, with D maybe TRBD1 (6 bases). This CDR3 contains 15 residues. Germline V gene sequence: CDR1 MDHEN, CDR2 SYDVKM. V shed 5 bases and J shed 0 bases, with 14 bases lying between them. The CDR3 bases are TGTGCCAGCAGTCCCGCAGGGGCCAACTCCTACGAGCAGTACTTC. Encoded protein: CASSPAGANSYEQYF.

Turning to this clone: Distinct nucleotide sequences in the sample also encode this CDR3. The genes are TRBV7-2 and TRBJ2-5; 10 bases fit TRBD2. Looked up from germline, CDR1 is SGHTA and CDR2 is FQGNSA. The CDR3 loop spans 16 amino acids. Trimming took 0 bases from V and 3 from J; bases not matched to a gene: 4. CDR3 region: CASSLAGLAGEETQYF. DNA of the CDR3: TGTGCCAGCAGCTTAGCGGGCCTAGCGGGGGAAGAGACCCAGTACTTC.

The V call is TRBV27, the J call TRBJ2-7; 8 bases line up with TRBD2. The germline gives CDR1 MNHEY, CDR2 SMNVEV (reference sequence). The CDR3 is 15 residues long. V gave up 5 bases and J gave up 2 bases; unmatched junction bases: 8. The CDR3 DNA reads as TGTGCCAGCAGTCCAAGCGGGAGCGAGACCTACGAGCAGTACTTC. It yields the protein CASSPSGSETYEQYF.

V usage is TRBV4-3 and J usage is TRBJ1-5; D is possibly TRBD1 (5 bases). Deletions cut 0 bases from V and 5 bases from J, with 8 bases between. Germline lookup yields CDR1 LGHNA and CDR2 YSLEER. The CDR3 is 14 residues long. CDR3 nucleotide sequence: TGCGCCAGCAGCCAAGATTGGGGGGATCAGCCCCAGCATTTT. This encodes CASSQDWGDQPQHF.

This clone has just one count. This rearrangement joins TRBV7-2 to TRBJ2-7, with 12 bases identical to TRBD2. Germline V CDR1 and CDR2: SGHTA, FQGNSA. The CDR3 spans 16 residues. V was pared by 6 bases and J by 4 bases, with 10 bases of the junction left unmatched. As DNA, the CDR3 is TGTGCCAGCAGTCCTCCGGGACTAGCGGGTGGGTACGAGCAGTACTTC. Translated, it gives CASSPPGLAGGYEQYF. Full variable domain (missing parts from reference TRBV7-2 and TRBJ2-7): GAGVSQSPSNKVTEKGKDVELRCDPISGHTALYWYRQSLGQGLEFLIYFQGNSAPDKSGLPSDRFSAERTGGSVSTLTIQRTQQEDSAVYLCASSPPGLAGGYEQYFGPGTRLTVT.

The V and J genes are TRBV11-3 and TRBJ2-4; D possibly corresponds to TRBD1 (6 bases). V lost 5 bases to trimming and J lost 5 bases, with 10 bases between them. The CDR3 covers 13 residues. The V gene's germline CDR1 is SGHNT and CDR2 YENEEA. The CDR3 DNA is TGTGCCAGCAGCAACCGGACAGAAAACATTCAGTACTTC. Its translation is CASSNRTENIQYF.

V and J are TRBV2 and TRBJ1-1; 12 bases align to TRBD1. The CDR3 loop spans 15 amino acids. The germline CDR1 and CDR2 sequences are SNHLY and FYNNEI. Losses at the gene ends were 8 bases for V and 6 bases for J; bases not matched to a gene: 10. The CDR3 nucleotides are TGTGCCAGCGGGGGGACAGGGGGCGTCACCCCTGAAGCTTTCTTT. Its translation: CASGGTGGVTPEAFF.

This rearrangement joins TRBV7-8 to TRBJ1-1; TRBD1 might be the D (5 bases). Germline loops: CDR1 SGHVS, CDR2 FQNEAQ. CDR3 length: 14 amino acids. Trimming removed 4 bases at V and 5 bases at J, with 14 bases between. In nucleotides, the CDR3 is TGTGCCAGCAGCTCCGACCGGGGGAGGACTGAAGCTTTCTTT. Translated: CASSSDRGRTEAFF.